These 32 T cell receptor beta chains came from one sample sequenced in a study of tumor-infiltrating lymphocytes in primary liver carcinoma. It was from roughly 20-30 mg of unsorted bulk tissue that RNA and DNA were co-extracted. The researchers produced TCR beta cDNA from approximately 460 ng total RNA with a constant-region primer. Researchers made the TCR beta libraries by running three nested multiplex PCR rounds with slightly modified ARM-PCR. TRBV1-TRBV30 forward and Cbeta reverse primers drove the first two roughly 10-cycle rounds. Via MiXCR, TCRdb re-called the multiplex PCR reads, giving one row per CDR3 protein. The repertoire has about 130,000 distinct CDR3 sequences, around 64% of them found once; the top ten carry less than 10%. Material: liver tumor tissue from sampling region 3. The subset is: tumor region T3, left-lateral pole. The receptors stem from a woman aged 55-75 years with primary liver carcinoma and hepatitis B virus infection.

This clonotype showed up just a few times. One junction end does not reproduce the germline sequence, and a read error may be involved. The chain joins TRBV6-1 to TRBJ1-2; D possibly corresponds to TRBD1 (5 bases). The CDR3 has 14 residues. Germline loops: CDR1 MNHNS, CDR2 SASEGT. The CDR3: CASSELIGEYDYTF. CDR3 DNA: TGTGCCAGCAGTGAATTGATAGGGGAATATGACTACACCTTC.

For this clonotype: A read error may explain this, as a much larger clone is one base away. The chain recombines TRBV5-4 with TRBJ2-1, with D tentatively TRBD1 (5 bases). CDR3 length: 16 amino acids. Germline V lookup: CDR1 SGHNT, CDR2 YYREEE (reference sequence). The CDR3 region is CASSPPGMSSYNGQFF. CDR3 DNA: TGTGCCAGCAGTCCGCCAGGGATGAGCTCCTACAATGGGCAGTTCTTC.

This clonotype was observed a single time. The J gene is TRBJ2-6, the V gene TRBV7-9; the match to TRBD2 covers 9 bases. The CDR3 is 17 amino acids. V lost 6 bases and J lost 2; bases outside the gene matches: 8. In germline, CDR1 is SEHNR, CDR2 FQNEAQ (reference sequence). The CDR3 bases are TGTGCCAGCAGTTTACTAGCGGGTTACGCTGGGGCCAACGTCCTGACTTTC. Its protein is CASSLLAGYAGANVLTF. The full variable domain, its missing parts supplied by reference TRBV7-9 and TRBJ2-6, is DTGVSQNPRHKITKRGQNVTFRCDPISEHNRLYWYRQTLGQGPEFLTYFQNEAQLEKSRLLSDRFSAERPKGSFSTLEIQRTEQGDSAMYLCASSLLAGYAGANVLTFGAGSRLTVL.

This clonotype appeared a few times. A read error may be the cause here, since a much bigger clone is one base away. The chain joins TRBV11-2 to TRBJ2-1; D remains unclear. In germline, CDR1 is SGHAT, CDR2 FQNNGV. The CDR3 covers 11 residues. The CDR3 sequence: CASSSYDERFF. The CDR3 nucleotides read TGTGCCAGCAGCTCCTACGATGAGCGGTTCTTC.

Concerning this clonotype: A much larger clone differs by one base, so this may be a read error. The gene calls are TRBV5-6 and TRBJ2-3; maybe TRBD2 (6 bases). Germline V gene data show CDR1 as SGHDT and CDR2 as YYEEEE. V lost 6 bases and J 1 base, leaving 12 bases between the germline ends. CDR3 length equals 14 residues. The CDR3 nucleotides are TGTGCCAGCATGTCGGGAGCCCGCACAGATACGCAGTATTTT. As protein: CASMSGARTDTQYF.

The genes are TRBV21-1 and TRBJ2-7. TRBV21-1 counts as a pseudogene. The length of the CDR3 is 14 residues. CDR3 loop: CASSKFRRTYEQYF. CDR3 nucleotide sequence: TGTGCCAGCAGCAAGTTTCGGAGGACCTACGAGCAGTACTTC.

As to this clonotype: Because the CDR3's place on the DNA is in doubt, the DNA is left out and the CDR3 is given as listed by TCRdb. The rearrangement uses TRBV11-2 and TRBJ2-2. The CDR3 spans 16 amino acids, including both terminal residues. Germline CDR1 and CDR2: SGHAT and FQNNGV. The CDR3 reads CASSLEVEIVPGSCFF.

This clonotype was counted a few times. The chain carries TRBV7-9 and TRBJ2-5; 7 bases agree with TRBD2. The junction had 9 bases not matched to a gene; V was cut back by 5 bases and J by 3 bases. This CDR3 contains 15 residues. Germline CDR1 reads SEHNR; CDR2 reads FQNEAQ (reference sequence). CDR3 coding DNA: TGTGCCAGCAGCCTGGGGACTACCTTCAAAGAGACCCAGTACTTC. Protein: CASSLGTTFKETQYF.

This clonotype was counted only a few times. This may stem from a read error, because a much larger clone lies one nucleotide away. The V and J genes are TRBV12-3 or TRBV12-4 and TRBJ2-3; unclear D gene. This CDR3 is 16 amino acids long. CDR3 region: CASSLSRPISTDMQYF. The CDR3 coding sequence is TGTGCCAGCAGTTTATCGAGACCAATCAGCACAGATATGCAGTATTTT.

This clonotype occurred many times. This sequence joins TRBV6-5 and TRBJ1-2; D ambiguous. V gave up 2 bases and J gave up 5 bases, with 12 bases separating them. Germline CDR1 and CDR2: MNHEY and SVGAGI. The length of the CDR3 is 14 residues. CDR3 residues: CASSYGRMGYGYTF. The CDR3 DNA follows: TGTGCCAGCAGTTACGGGCGGATGGGGTATGGCTACACCTTC.

As to this clonotype: The junction does not match germline at one end; this may be a read error. V and J are TRBV24-1 and TRBJ2-7; D not certain. Germline V gene sequence: CDR1 KGHDR, CDR2 SFDVKD. The CDR3 extends over 13 amino acids. CDR3 nucleotides: TGCGCCACCAGTGCTCCCTGCTCCTACGAGCAGTACTTC. Translation gives CATSAPCSYEQYF.

The rearrangement links TRBV7-2 to TRBJ2-1; D may correspond to TRBD1 or TRBD2 (5 bases each). The CDR3 is made up of 16 amino acids. Germline V gene sequence: CDR1 SGHTA, CDR2 FQGNSA. Trimming shortened V by 5 bases and J by 8 bases, and 22 bases separated the two germline ends. The CDR3 coding sequence is TGTGCCAGCAGCCGACGAACGGGACCCCTTTCGGATGAGCAGTTCTTC. Its protein product is CASSRRTGPLSDEQFF. Using reference TRBV7-2 and TRBJ2-1 for the parts outside the CDR3, the full variable domain is GAGVSQSPSNKVTEKGKDVELRCDPISGHTALYWYRQSLGQGLEFLIYFQGNSAPDKSGLPSDRFSAERTGGSVSTLTIQRTQQEDSAVYLCASSRRTGPLSDEQFFGPGTRLTVL.

Points on this clonotype: A read error may be the cause here, since a much bigger clone is one base away. The V call is TRBV5-4, the J call TRBJ1-5; no definite D call. CDR3 length: 12 amino acids. CDR1 and CDR2 (germline): SGHNT, YYREEE (reference sequence). The CDR3 sequence: CASSLGNRPQHF. The CDR3 bases are TGTGCCAGCAGCTTGGGCAATCGGCCCCAGCATTTT. The full variable domain, its missing parts supplied by reference TRBV5-4 and TRBJ1-5, is ETGVTQSPTHLIKTRGQQVTLRCSSQSGHNTVSWYQQALGQGPQFIFQYYREEENGRGNFPPRFSGLQFPNYSSELNVNALELDDSALYLCASSLGNRPQHFGDGTRLSIL.

With regard to this clonotype: Given the absence of the conserved phenylalanine or tryptophan at the CDR3 end, a read error is likely. The rearrangement joins TRBV11-2 to TRBJ1-2, with D perhaps TRBD1 (5 bases). There are 14 residues in the CDR3. CDR1 is SGHAT, CDR2 FQNNGV, per germline. The V gene lost 8 bases and the J gene lost 4 bases, with 17 bases spanning the gap. The CDR3 here is CASCRGGSSYGYTL. As DNA, the CDR3 is TGTGCCAGCTGCCGGGGCGGGAGCTCCTATGGCTACACCCTC.

As concerns this clonotype: At one of its ends the junction is not consistent with the germline gene, which may arise from a read error. The chain has TRBV30 and TRBJ2-7; 10 bases match TRBD1. Germline V gives CDR1 GTSNPN, CDR2 SVGIG (reference sequence). The CDR3 spans 14 residues. The CDR3 is CALARQGAAYGQYF. The CDR3, as DNA: TGTGCCTTGGCTCGACAGGGGGCGGCCTACGGGCAGTACTTC.

This clonotype has more than one count but fewer than ten. V is TRBV18 and J is TRBJ2-1, with unresolved D. CDR3 size: 11 residues. Trimming removed 4 bases at V and 7 bases at J, with 5 bases between. Germline-derived CDR1 and CDR2 are KGHSH and LQKENI. The CDR3 region has the DNA TGTGCCAGCTCACGGGTGAATGAGCAGTTCTTC. Translating gives CASSRVNEQFF. The full variable domain, completed using reference TRBV18 and TRBJ2-1, is NAGVMQNPRHLVRRRGQEARLRCSPMKGHSHVYWYRQLPEEGLKFMVYLQKENIIDESGMPKERFSAEFPKEGPSILRIQQVVRGDSAAYFCASSRVNEQFFGPGTRLTVL.

The chain combines TRBV30 with TRBJ2-3; TRBD2 matches 8 bases. V shed 0 bases and J 2 bases; nucleotides not matched to a gene: 7. The CDR3 runs 16 residues. Germline CDR1 and CDR2: GTSNPN and SVGIG (reference sequence). CDR3 in amino acids: CAWSVGAGGPTDTQYF. The CDR3, as DNA: TGTGCCTGGAGTGTAGGTGCGGGAGGACCCACAGATACGCAGTATTTT.

A note on this clonotype: Lacking the conserved final phenylalanine or tryptophan, this CDR3 likely reflects a read error. The gene calls are TRBV11-2 and TRBJ2-7, with 15 bases identical to TRBD2. Germline assignment: CDR1 SGHAT and CDR2 FQNNGV. CDR3 length: 18 amino acids. CDR3 amino acids: CASSPWGTSGGRSYKQYI. DNA of the CDR3: TGTGCCAGCAGCCCCTGGGGGACTAGCGGGGGGAGGTCCTACAAGCAGTACATC.

V gene TRBV11-2 combines with J gene TRBJ1-1; tentatively, D is TRBD1 (5 bases). The CDR3 consists of 15 residues. Germline CDR1 and CDR2: SGHAT and FQNNGV. The V and J ends lost 4 bases and 11 bases respectively, with 23 bases between them. The CDR3 loop is CASSYSQHRTSGAFF. The CDR3 DNA sequence: TGTGCCAGCAGCTATAGTCAGCACAGGACCTCCGGGGCTTTCTTT.

This clonotype was seen only a few times. The chain has TRBV19 and TRBJ2-5, with 12 bases fitting TRBD2. The CDR3 consists of 18 residues. The J segment lost 5 bases and the V segment lost 3 bases, leaving 13 bases of the junction unmatched. Germline CDR1 LNHDA, CDR2 SQIVND (reference sequence). The CDR3 loop reads CASSIGPTSGRLDETQYF. The CDR3 nucleotides are TGTGCCAGTAGTATCGGCCCGACTAGCGGGAGATTAGACGAGACCCAGTACTTC.

This clonotype has only one observation. An end of the junction differs from the germline gene, which may be a read error. The chain links TRBV6-6 to TRBJ2-7; 9 bases map to TRBD1. CDR1 and CDR2 from the germline V gene are MNHNY and SVGAGI (reference sequence). The CDR3 consists of 13 residues. DNA for the CDR3: TGTGCCAGCAGTTACGACCGGGACAGGGTACTCCACTTC. Protein: CASSYDRDRVLHF.

Notes on this clonotype: A single base separates this from a much larger clone, so it may be a read error. The chain recombines TRBV10-3 with TRBJ2-1; TRBD2 aligns across 9 bases. CDR1 and CDR2 (germline): ENHRY, SYGVKD. The V and J ends lost 3 bases and 0 bases, in that order; junction bases with no gene match: 6. CDR3 length equals 17 residues. In DNA form, the CDR3 reads TGTGCCATCAGTGATACTGGCGGGAGGGCCTCCTACAATGAGCAGTTCTTC. Its translation: CAISDTGGRASYNEQFF.

This clonotype was seen ten or more times. The chain combines TRBV7-8 with TRBJ2-2; D unclear. Deletions cut 7 bases from V and 4 bases from J, with 4 bases between. Germline CDR1 reads SGHVS; CDR2 reads FQNEAQ. This CDR3 is 11 amino acids long. This CDR3 reads CASTTTGELFF. Here the CDR3 DNA reads TGTGCCAGCACCACCACCGGGGAGCTGTTTTTT.

For this clonotype: The junction and the germline gene differ at one end; a read error may be behind it. The chain is built from TRBV12-3 or TRBV12-4 and TRBJ2-3; D is possibly TRBD1 (6 bases). The CDR3 is made up of 15 amino acids. The CDR3 bases are TGTCCCAGCAGTACCTTCAGGGGTCATGCAGATACGCAGTATTTT. The encoded protein is CPSSTFRGHADTQYF.

With respect to this clonotype: An end of the junction differs from the germline gene, which may be a read error. This chain joins TRBV7-8 and TRBJ2-5, with 8 positions matching TRBD1. Germline lookup yields CDR1 SGHVS and CDR2 FQNEAQ. The CDR3 extends over 15 amino acids. The CDR3 coding sequence is TGTGCCAGCAACTTACGACAGGGGCCAAGCGAGACCCAGTACTTC. It codes for CASNLRQGPSETQYF.

Of note for this clonotype: Its ends do not fully match the called genes, so a read error is possible. V is TRBV11-2 and J is TRBJ2-1; maybe TRBD1 (5 bases). This CDR3 region has 15 residues. Per germline, CDR1 SGHAT and CDR2 FQNNGV. CDR3 DNA sequence: TGTGCCAACAGCTTAGGGGTAGGAAGTATCGGTGGGCAGTTCTTC. It is translated as CANSLGVGSIGGQFF.

Concerning this clonotype itself: A read error is likely, as this CDR3 ends without the conserved phenylalanine or tryptophan. This chain connects TRBV11-2 to TRBJ1-6; D gene uncertain. CDR3 length: 13 amino acids. Germline V lookup: CDR1 SGHAT, CDR2 FQNNGV. The DNA of the CDR3 is TGTGCCAACAGCTCTGTAATGAATTCACCCCTCCACTAT. It encodes CANSSVMNSPLHY.

A word on this clonotype: This clone may be a read error of a much larger clone one base away. The CDR3 spells CASSILAGSNNEQFF. CDR3 bases: TGCGCCAGCAGCATTCTAGCGGGTTCCAACAATGAGCAGTTCTTC. This sequence joins TRBV4-1 and TRBJ2-1; 8 bases are shared with TRBD2. In germline, CDR1 is MGHRA, CDR2 YSYEKL. After removal of 5 bases from V and 5 bases from J, the junction contained 8 bases not matched to a gene. The CDR3 is 15 amino acids.

As DNA, the CDR3 is TGTGCCAGCAGTCCCGGCAGGGCAGATACGCAGTATTTT. It specifies CASSPGRADTQYF. The chain links TRBV11-3 to TRBJ2-3, with D perhaps matching TRBD1 (5 bases). Per germline, CDR1 SGHNT and CDR2 YENEEA. Trimming removed 6 bases at V and 4 bases at J, with 11 bases between. The CDR3 has 13 amino acids.

Details on this clonotype: One junction end disagrees with the germline gene, perhaps due to a read error. The chain uses TRBV11-2 and TRBJ2-2, with TRBD2 matching over 7 bases. The CDR3 is made up of 16 amino acids. From germline, CDR1 is SGHAT and CDR2 FQNNGV. The CDR3 spells CASSPPLAGDTGGLFF. CDR3 nucleotide sequence: TGTGCCAGCAGCCCCCCCCTTGCGGGAGACACCGGGGGGCTGTTTTTT.

The chain employs TRBV11-2 and TRBJ2-7; 7 bases agree with TRBD2. The trim removed 5 bases at V and 2 bases at J, leaving 24 bases unmatched. The length of the CDR3 is 20 residues. Per the germline V gene, CDR1 is SGHAT and CDR2 is FQNNGV. CDR3 amino acids: CASSIRAGGLAGVGAYEQYF. For the CDR3, the DNA is TGTGCCAGCAGCATAAGGGCCGGGGGACTTGCGGGAGTTGGAGCCTACGAGCAGTACTTC.

Relative to its sample, this clonotype is medium-sized. The chain links TRBV11-2 to TRBJ2-7; possible D gene TRBD1, 5 bases. The germline V and J ends were trimmed by 10 bases and 2 bases, with 21 bases remaining between them. Germline CDR1 SGHAT, CDR2 FQNNGV. The CDR3 totals 15 residues. CDR3 sequence: CATKGKGSLAYEQYF. The CDR3 DNA reads TGTGCCACAAAGGGGAAAGGGTCGCTTGCCTACGAGCAGTACTTC.